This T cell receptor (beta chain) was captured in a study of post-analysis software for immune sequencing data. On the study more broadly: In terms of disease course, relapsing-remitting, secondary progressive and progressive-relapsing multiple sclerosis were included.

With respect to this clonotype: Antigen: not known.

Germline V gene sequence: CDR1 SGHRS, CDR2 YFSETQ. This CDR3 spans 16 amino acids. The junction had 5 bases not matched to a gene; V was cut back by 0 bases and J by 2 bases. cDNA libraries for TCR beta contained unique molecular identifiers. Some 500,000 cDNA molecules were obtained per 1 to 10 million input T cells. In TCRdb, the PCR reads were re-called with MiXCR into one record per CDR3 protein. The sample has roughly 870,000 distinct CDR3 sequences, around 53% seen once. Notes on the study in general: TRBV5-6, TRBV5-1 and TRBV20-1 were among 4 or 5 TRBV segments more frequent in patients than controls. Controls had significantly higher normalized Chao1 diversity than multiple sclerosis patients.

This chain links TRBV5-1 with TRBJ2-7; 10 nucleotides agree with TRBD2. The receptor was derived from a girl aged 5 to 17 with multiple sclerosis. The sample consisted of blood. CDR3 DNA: TGCGCCAGCAGCTTGGTTCCCCTAGCGGGAGCCTACGAGCAGTACTTC. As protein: CASSLVPLAGAYEQYF.